Listed below are T cell receptor beta chains from one sample, sequenced in a study of blood T cells in healthy people across ages. TCRdb re-called the 5' RACE reads with MiXCR, one entry per CDR3 protein. Among about 1.8 million distinct CDR3 sequences listed, 49% were seen once. Sample: blood. Receptors originate from a woman between 35 and 50 years old in good health. CDR3s include the opening cysteine and the closing phenylalanine or tryptophan.

j_call v_call cdr3_aa
TRBJ2-5 TRBV4-3 CASSQEIRGLQETQYF
TRBJ2-1 TRBV29-1 CSVVIDRNEQSF
TRBJ2-7 TRBV2 CASSDPTGPYEQYF
. TRBV28 CASSPPGQGNYYEQYF
. TRBV27 CASSLTQGRGEQYF
TRBJ2-1 TRBV9 CASSVVTGGPSDNEQFF
TRBJ2-3 TRBV24-1 CATSDRGQGDTQYF
TRBJ2-3 TRBV4-3 CVSSQAGQGGMDTQYF
TRBJ1-2 TRBV7-2 CASSLDVSADHYGYTF
TRBJ2-4 TRBV3-1 CASSQHRLDIQYF
TRBJ2-5 TRBV6-2/TRBV6-3 CASSRTTWGGETQYF
TRBJ2-7 TRBV27 CASKSLSYEQYF
TRBJ2-4 TRBV9 CASSPGLGDIQYF
TRBJ2-7 TRBV28 CASSTVNRDIGTRQYF
TRBJ1-2 TRBV7-9 CASSLAVMREGYTF
TRBJ1-2 TRBV27 CASMGRNGNYGYTF
TRBJ1-2 TRBV7-2 CASSRKQYGYTF
TRBJ2-7 TRBV27 CASSLSGTGPSYEQYF
TRBJ2-1 TRBV20-1 CSASVGNNEQFF
TRBJ2-1 TRBV10-1 CASSPQTSGGNEQFF
TRBJ2-3 TRBV7-2 CASSSLSSTDTQYF
TRBJ1-2 TRBV7-2 CASSAGTGEWGYTF
TRBJ1-2 TRBV12-3/TRBV12-4 CASSSPSQGNYGYTF
TRBJ2-2 TRBV21-1 CASSSKGQGKAGELFF
TRBJ2-7 TRBV28 CASSLGAGGTSYEQYF
TRBJ2-1 TRBV4-2 CASSLGLVAPYNEQFF
TRBJ1-1 TRBV4-3 CASSQELRTTTEAFF
TRBJ2-3 TRBV4-3 CASSQDPGSRGTDTQYF
TRBJ2-6 TRBV6-2/TRBV6-3 CASSYSRARPINSGANVLTF